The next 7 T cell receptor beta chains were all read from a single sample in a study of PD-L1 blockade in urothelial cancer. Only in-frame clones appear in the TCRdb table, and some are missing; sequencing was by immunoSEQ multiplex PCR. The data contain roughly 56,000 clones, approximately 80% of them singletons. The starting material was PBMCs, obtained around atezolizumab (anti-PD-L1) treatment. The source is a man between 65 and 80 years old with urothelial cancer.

The CDR3 protein is CAISEEGTNEKLFF. As DNA, the CDR3 is TGTGCCATCAGTGAAGAGGGAACTAATGAAAAACTGTTTTTT. The chain links TRBV10-3 to TRBJ1-4; no firm D call. V was cut by 3 bases and J by 1 base, with 6 bases left in between. The germline CDR1 and CDR2 sequences are ENHRY and SYGVKD. The length of the CDR3 is 14 residues.

The CDR3 is CASSPGTSGTYEQYF. The CDR3 DNA follows: TGTGCCAGCAGCCCAGGGACTAGCGGGACGTACGAGCAGTACTTC. This rearrangement joins TRBV5-4 to TRBJ2-7; 13 positions agree with TRBD2. V trimming: 4 bases; J trimming: 4 bases; junction bases outside the gene matches: 5. The CDR3 totals 15 residues. CDR1 SGHNT and CDR2 YYREEE come from the germline V gene (reference sequence).

The DNA for the CDR3 is TGCGCCAGCAGCTTGGGTAATAGCGGGAGCTCCTACGAGCAGTACTTC. Its protein is CASSLGNSGSSYEQYF. The rearrangement links TRBV5-1 to TRBJ2-7; 9 bases agree with TRBD2. The CDR3 contains 16 residues. Germline-derived CDR1 and CDR2 are SGHRS and YFSETQ. Trimming took 0 bases from V and 0 from J; bases not matched to a gene: 4.

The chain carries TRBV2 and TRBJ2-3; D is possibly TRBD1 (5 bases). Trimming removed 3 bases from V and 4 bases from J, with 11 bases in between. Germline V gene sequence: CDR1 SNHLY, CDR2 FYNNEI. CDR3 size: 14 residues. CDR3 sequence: CASSEARAADTQYF. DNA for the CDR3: TGTGCCAGCAGTGAGGCCAGGGCGGCAGATACGCAGTATTTT.

CDR3 sequence reads: CASSTRGGQSGYTF. Written as DNA, the CDR3 is TGTGCCAGCAGCACACGGGGAGGGCAGAGTGGCTACACCTTC. The V call is TRBV2, the J call TRBJ1-2; D gene uncertain. Between the trimmed V and J ends, which lost 6 bases and 7 bases, there was a span of 18 bases. There are 14 residues in the CDR3. The germline gives CDR1 SNHLY, CDR2 FYNNEI.

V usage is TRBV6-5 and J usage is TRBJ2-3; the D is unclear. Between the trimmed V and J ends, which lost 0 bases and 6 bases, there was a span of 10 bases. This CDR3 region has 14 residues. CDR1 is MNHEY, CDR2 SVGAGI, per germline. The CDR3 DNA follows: TGTGCCAGCAGTTACTCCCAGGCTACCGATACGCAGTATTTT. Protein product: CASSYSQATDTQYF.

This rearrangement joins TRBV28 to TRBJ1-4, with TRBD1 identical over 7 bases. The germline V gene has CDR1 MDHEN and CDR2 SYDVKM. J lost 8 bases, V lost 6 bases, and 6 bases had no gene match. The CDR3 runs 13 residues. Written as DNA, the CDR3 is TGTGCCAGCAGACCCACGACAGGGGAAAAACTGTTTTTT. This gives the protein CASRPTTGEKLFF.